This T cell receptor (beta chain) was found in a study of cytomegalovirus exposure and HLA in healthy donors. The PCR contained 60 Vbeta and 13 Jbeta primers. Generated by immunoSEQ multiplex PCR, the TCRdb table keeps only in-frame clones and is missing some. The sample includes some 130,000 clones, roughly 85% of them seen just once. This CDR3 has 14 amino acids. Between the trimmed V and J ends, which lost 1 base and 3 bases, there was a span of 10 bases. Germline V gene data show CDR1 as SEHNR and CDR2 as FQNEAQ (reference sequence). Notes on the study in general: Prior analysis indicated that the majority of TCR beta V segments exhibited productivity approximately 87% or approximately 30% of the time. For most TCR sequences rarity was the rule, although some public TCRs occurred in many donors. Indistinguishable V segments, including TRBV6-2 and TRBV6-3, were excluded.

As concerns this clone: As yet, its antigen is unknown.

The rearrangement joins TRBV7-9 to TRBJ2-7; a weak D match, TRBD2 (5 bases). The sample consisted of PBMCs. This receptor was identified in a man in his forties in good health and CMV-seropositive. The CDR3 protein is CASSLGRGSYEQYF. CDR3 DNA: TGTGCCAGCAGCTTAGGTCGGGGTAGCTACGAGCAGTACTTC.